Following are 29 T cell receptor beta chains from one sample sequenced in a study of CD8 T cells in Susac syndrome. RNA totalling about 0.45 to 1 ug underwent reverse transcription with random hexamers. TCRdb reanalysed the immunoSEQ multiplex PCR reads using MiXCR and keeps one entry per CDR3 protein. Here the sample spans over 120,000 distinct CDR3 sequences, around 93% being singletons. The material sequenced was CD4+ T cells from PBMCs. The receptor set was obtained from a human donor with Susac syndrome.

This chain joins TRBV7-9 and TRBJ1-2, with D possibly being TRBD1 (5 bases). The CDR3 totals 14 residues. Germline CDR1 is SEHNR and CDR2 is FQNEAQ (reference sequence). Trimming left V 4 bases short and J 8 bases short, with 17 bases between. The CDR3 loop reads CASSSTVRGAGYTF. The CDR3 coding sequence is TGTGCCAGCAGCTCCACGGTCCGGGGCGCGGGCTACACCTTC.

This clonotype was found once. The V gene is TRBV7-8, the J gene TRBJ2-5, with 9 bases identical to TRBD1. V lost 6 bases and J lost 9; bases outside the gene matches: 11. The CDR3 has 14 amino acids. CDR1 and CDR2 from the germline V gene are SGHVS and FQNEAQ. The CDR3 sequence: CASRARTDRGAQYF. CDR3 DNA sequence: TGTGCCAGCAGAGCTAGGACAGACAGGGGGGCCCAGTACTTC.

This chain connects TRBV28 to TRBJ2-1; TRBD2 aligns across 11 bases. This CDR3 comprises 14 residues. J gave up 9 bases and V 6 bases, and 7 bases lay outside the gene matches. Per the germline V gene, CDR1 is MDHEN and CDR2 is SYDVKM. The CDR3 is CASSPSGGLGEQFF. The CDR3 bases are TGTGCCAGCAGCCCTAGCGGGGGGCTTGGTGAGCAGTTCTTC.

This chain uses TRBV6-1 with TRBJ2-1, with D tentatively TRBD2 (5 bases). The CDR3 is made up of 15 amino acids. Trimming pared 4 bases from V and 5 bases from J, leaving 15 bases between. The germline CDR1 and CDR2 sequences are MNHNS and SASEGT. The CDR3 here is CASSATGIADNEQFF. Here the CDR3 DNA reads TGTGCCAGCAGTGCAACCGGGATTGCAGACAATGAGCAGTTCTTC.

The rearrangement links TRBV6-5 to TRBJ1-6; D ambiguous. CDR3 length: 12 amino acids. V dropped 6 bases and J dropped 7 bases, with 7 bases sitting between them. Germline V gene sequence: CDR1 MNHEY, CDR2 SVGAGI. The CDR3 sequence is CASSRPNSPLHF. CDR3 sequence (DNA): TGTGCCAGCAGCAGACCAAATTCACCCCTCCACTTT.

The chain couples TRBV9 to TRBJ2-7; 8 nucleotides agree with TRBD1. The CDR3 sequence is 14 residues long. CDR1 and CDR2 from the germline V gene are SGDLS and YYNGEE. The V and J ends lost 4 bases and 5 bases, in that order; junction bases with no gene match: 8. CDR3 nucleotide sequence: TGTGCCAGCAGCCGTATGACAGGGGACCACGAGCAGTACTTC. Its translation is CASSRMTGDHEQYF. The full variable domain, in which reference TRBV9 and TRBJ2-7 provide the parts outside the CDR3, is DSGVTQTPKHLITATGQRVTLRCSPRSGDLSVYWYQQSLDQGLQFLIQYYNGEERAKGNILERFSAQQFPDLHSELNLSSLELGDSALYFCASSRMTGDHEQYFGPGTRLTVT.

The rearrangement joins TRBV7-7 to TRBJ2-1, with 8 bases aligning to TRBD2. There are 12 residues in the CDR3. The germline V gene has CDR1 SSHAT and CDR2 FNYEAQ (reference sequence). The CDR3, as DNA: TGTGCTAGCGGGGAACTGGGGACAGAGCAGTTCTTC. This encodes CASGELGTEQFF.

The rearrangement links TRBV9 to TRBJ2-5, with D possibly TRBD2 on 7 matching bases. The CDR3 consists of 15 residues. Germline-derived CDR1 and CDR2 are SGDLS and YYNGEE. Trimming took off 4 bases at V and 5 bases at J, with 18 bases between the two ends. DNA for the CDR3: TGTGCCAGCAGCCCCTCTTGGGGGGGCGGGGAGACCCAGTACTTC. This sequence encodes CASSPSWGGGETQYF. The full variable domain, in which reference TRBV9 and TRBJ2-5 provide the parts outside the CDR3, is DSGVTQTPKHLITATGQRVTLRCSPRSGDLSVYWYQQSLDQGLQFLIQYYNGEERAKGNILERFSAQQFPDLHSELNLSSLELGDSALYFCASSPSWGGGETQYFGPGTRLLVL.

The V gene is TRBV27, the J gene TRBJ1-5, with 7 positions matching TRBD1. Germline CDR1 MNHEY, CDR2 SMNVEV (reference sequence). The length of the CDR3 is 13 residues. V gave up 9 bases and J gave up 6 bases; unmatched junction bases: 8. The CDR3 spells CASSVQGRQPQHF. The CDR3, as DNA: TGTGCCAGTTCCGTACAGGGGCGTCAGCCCCAGCATTTT.

The chain recombines TRBV20-1 with TRBJ2-3; 8 bases map to TRBD2. With V trimmed by 0 bases and J by 8 bases, 7 bases remained unmatched. This CDR3 contains 14 residues. CDR1 is DFQATT, CDR2 SNEGSKA, per germline (reference sequence). CDR3 sequence reads: CSARDSGLAGTQYF. CDR3 sequence (DNA): TGCAGTGCTAGAGACTCCGGACTAGCCGGTACGCAGTATTTT.

The chain couples TRBV29-1 to TRBJ2-5; tentative D call: TRBD1 (5 bases). CDR3 length: 15 residues. Trimming shortened V by 2 bases and J by 0 bases, and 13 bases separated the two germline ends. Germline assignment: CDR1 SQVTM and CDR2 ANQGSEA. CDR3 amino acids: CSVEPQTAHQETQYF. CDR3 nucleotide sequence: TGCAGCGTTGAACCCCAGACAGCCCACCAAGAGACCCAGTACTTC.

In DNA form, the CDR3 reads TGCAGTGCTAGAGATAGAGCAAAGCGCTCAGGCGGCTACGAGCAGTACTTC. Protein sequence: CSARDRAKRSGGYEQYF. The chain recombines TRBV20-1 with TRBJ2-7; no clear D. The CDR3 contains 17 residues. Germline lookup yields CDR1 DFQATT and CDR2 SNEGSKA (reference sequence). V lost 0 bases and J lost 3, with 21 bases in between.

The sample holds one count of this clonotype. CDR3 sequence reads: CATSRGGSSYEQYF. CDR3 DNA sequence: TGTGCCACCAGCCGGGGGGGGTCTTCCTACGAGCAGTACTTC. This chain uses TRBV15 with TRBJ2-7, with 8 positions matching TRBD2. J gave up 1 base and V 5 bases, and 4 bases lay outside the gene matches. The CDR3 contains 14 residues. Germline V gene sequence: CDR1 LNHNV, CDR2 YYDKDF (reference sequence).

This clonotype was counted between two and nine times. The chain is built from TRBV6-5 and TRBJ1-1; 8 nucleotides line up with TRBD1. V shed 5 bases and J 4 bases; nucleotides not matched to a gene: 6. CDR1 MNHEY and CDR2 SVGAGI come from the germline V gene. The CDR3 spans 14 residues. The CDR3 spells CASSLDRGGTEAFF. The CDR3 nucleotides are TGTGCCAGCAGTCTCGACAGGGGCGGCACTGAAGCTTTCTTT.

On this clonotype: At one end the junction does not follow the germline gene, possibly because of a read error. The genes are TRBV28 and TRBJ1-5, with D unclear. CDR1 is MDHEN, CDR2 SYDVKM, per germline. The CDR3 sequence is 11 residues long. CDR3 nucleotides: TGTGCCAGCAGGGAAGCAACGGCCCAACATTTT. This translates into CASREATAQHF.

J is TRBJ1-2 and V is TRBV4-1, with D perhaps TRBD1 (6 bases). The CDR3 sequence is 14 residues long. Per the germline V gene, CDR1 is MGHRA and CDR2 is YSYEKL. V lost 2 bases to trimming and J lost 12 bases, with 19 bases between them. For the CDR3, the DNA is TGCGCCAGCAGCCAAAGAGGGGGAGCCCAAGGCGACACCTTC. Its protein product is CASSQRGGAQGDTF.

The J gene is TRBJ2-7, the V gene TRBV20-1; 11 bases are shared with TRBD2. The V gene's germline CDR1 is DFQATT and CDR2 SNEGSKA (reference sequence). The CDR3 is made up of 16 amino acids. Losses at the gene ends were 4 bases for V and 3 bases for J; bases not matched to a gene: 11. The CDR3 nucleotides are TGCAGTGCTAAAACTAGCGGGAGCCGTGGGGACTACGAGCAGTACTTC. Protein sequence: CSAKTSGSRGDYEQYF.

The chain joins TRBV6-2 or TRBV6-3 to TRBJ2-7; TRBD1 matches 9 bases. Germline CDR1 reads MNHEY; CDR2 reads SVGEGT. V was pared by 6 bases and J by 3 bases, with 9 bases of the junction left unmatched. CDR3 size: 15 residues. CDR3 DNA sequence: TGTGCCAGCAGAAATCCGGGACAGGGAGGCTACGAGCAGTACTTC. Translation: CASRNPGQGGYEQYF.

This chain uses TRBV9 with TRBJ2-3; weak D call: TRBD2 (6 bases). This CDR3 contains 15 residues. Trimming cost V 0 bases and J 2 bases, with 10 bases left between them. Looked up from germline, CDR1 is SGDLS and CDR2 is YYNGEE. CDR3 in DNA: TGTGCCAGCAGCGTAGTTAGCGGTACCACAGATACGCAGTATTTT. This sequence encodes CASSVVSGTTDTQYF. The full variable domain, completed using reference TRBV9 and TRBJ2-3, is DSGVTQTPKHLITATGQRVTLRCSPRSGDLSVYWYQQSLDQGLQFLIQYYNGEERAKGNILERFSAQQFPDLHSELNLSSLELGDSALYFCASSVVSGTTDTQYFGPGTRLTVL.

This chain uses TRBV5-1 with TRBJ2-7, with unresolved D. The V gene lost 2 bases and the J gene lost 0 bases, with 9 bases spanning the gap. The CDR3 totals 14 residues. The V gene's germline CDR1 is SGHRS and CDR2 YFSETQ. The CDR3 nucleotides are TGCGCCAGCAGCTTCGAACAGTCCTCCTACGAGCAGTACTTC. Residues: CASSFEQSSYEQYF. Full variable domain (rest looked up from reference TRBV5-1 and TRBJ2-7): KAGVTQTPRYLIKTRGQQVTLSCSPISGHRSVSWYQQTPGQGLQFLFEYFSETQRNKGNFPGRFSGRQFSNSRSEMNVSTLELGDSALYLCASSFEQSSYEQYFGPGTRLTVT.

This chain uses TRBV7-9 with TRBJ2-2, with TRBD1 identical over 7 bases. Germline V gene sequence: CDR1 SEHNR, CDR2 FQNEAQ (reference sequence). Trimming removed 4 bases from V and 7 bases from J; junction bases left unmatched: 12. The CDR3 is 16 residues long. The CDR3 DNA follows: TGTGCCAGCAGCTCAGATGAGAGGGGGCCGTTCGGGGAGCTGTTTTTT. Protein sequence: CASSSDERGPFGELFF.

The chain couples TRBV30 to TRBJ1-3; D possibly corresponds to TRBD1 (5 bases). With 4 bases removed from V and 0 bases from J, the gap between germline ends came to 7 bases. Germline CDR1 and CDR2: GTSNPN and SVGIG (reference sequence). The CDR3 has 13 residues. The CDR3: CAWTGNSGNTIYF. CDR3 in DNA: TGTGCCTGGACAGGGAACTCTGGAAACACCATATATTTT.

This chain joins TRBV5-1 and TRBJ2-5; 10 bases align to TRBD2. Germline V CDR1 and CDR2: SGHRS, YFSETQ. The CDR3 is made up of 14 amino acids. V lost 6 bases to trimming and J lost 3 bases; unmatched junction nucleotides: 5. For the CDR3, the DNA is TGCGCCAGCACCCGAGGACTAGCGGAAGAGACCCAGTACTTC. It yields the protein CASTRGLAEETQYF.

The CDR3 protein is CASSLLVAGTYEQYF. The CDR3 bases are TGTGCCAGCAGCTTACTAGTAGCTGGGACCTACGAGCAGTACTTC. This chain connects TRBV7-9 to TRBJ2-7; no clear D gene. Germline lookup yields CDR1 SEHNR and CDR2 FQNEAQ (reference sequence). V shed 2 bases and J shed 2 bases, with 13 bases lying between them. This CDR3 is built from 15 residues. The full variable domain, in which reference TRBV7-9 and TRBJ2-7 provide the parts outside the CDR3, is DTGVSQNPRHKITKRGQNVTFRCDPISEHNRLYWYRQTLGQGPEFLTYFQNEAQLEKSRLLSDRFSAERPKGSFSTLEIQRTEQGDSAMYLCASSLLVAGTYEQYFGPGTRLTVT.

The CDR3 sequence is CASRGSGGGTQYF. The CDR3 bases are TGTGCCAGCAGGGGATCAGGGGGCGGGACGCAGTATTTT. The V call is TRBV12-3 or TRBV12-4, the J call TRBJ2-3; TRBD1 aligns across 8 bases. V lost 6 bases to trimming and J lost 9 bases; unmatched junction nucleotides: 8. The CDR3 sequence is 13 residues long.

This clonotype was counted once. The V and J genes are TRBV7-9 and TRBJ2-1; TRBD2 aligns across 11 bases. Germline CDR1 SEHNR, CDR2 FQNEAQ (reference sequence). V lost 2 bases, J lost 7 bases, and 13 bases stayed unmatched. This CDR3 spans 18 amino acids. This CDR3 reads CASSLKLRLAGSLNEQFF. The CDR3 DNA reads as TGTGCCAGCAGCTTAAAGCTCAGACTAGCGGGGAGTTTAAATGAGCAGTTCTTC.

The chain is built from TRBV7-8 and TRBJ2-5; 8 bases agree with TRBD1. There are 15 residues in the CDR3. The trim removed 5 bases at V and 9 bases at J, leaving 14 bases unmatched. CDR1 and CDR2 from the germline V gene are SGHVS and FQNEAQ. CDR3 DNA sequence: TGTGCCAGCAGCATCCGGGACAGGTCTTATTCGGCCCAGTACTTC. It codes for CASSIRDRSYSAQYF.

The gene calls are TRBV4-2 and TRBJ1-1, with unresolved D. V gave up 6 bases and J gave up 7 bases, with 6 bases separating them. The CDR3 is 10 residues long. The V gene's germline CDR1 is LGHNA and CDR2 YNFKEQ. The chain's CDR3 is CASRGGEAFF. The DNA of the CDR3 is TGTGCCAGCAGGGGAGGTGAAGCTTTCTTT.

The rearrangement links TRBV18 to TRBJ1-6; 7 nucleotides align to TRBD1. CDR3 size: 15 residues. With V trimmed by 4 bases and J by 5 bases, 5 bases remained unmatched. CDR1 is KGHSH and CDR2 is LQKENI in the germline V gene. DNA of the CDR3: TGTGCCAGCTCACAGGGGGCCCAGGATAATTCACCCCTCCACTTT. Translation: CASSQGAQDNSPLHF.